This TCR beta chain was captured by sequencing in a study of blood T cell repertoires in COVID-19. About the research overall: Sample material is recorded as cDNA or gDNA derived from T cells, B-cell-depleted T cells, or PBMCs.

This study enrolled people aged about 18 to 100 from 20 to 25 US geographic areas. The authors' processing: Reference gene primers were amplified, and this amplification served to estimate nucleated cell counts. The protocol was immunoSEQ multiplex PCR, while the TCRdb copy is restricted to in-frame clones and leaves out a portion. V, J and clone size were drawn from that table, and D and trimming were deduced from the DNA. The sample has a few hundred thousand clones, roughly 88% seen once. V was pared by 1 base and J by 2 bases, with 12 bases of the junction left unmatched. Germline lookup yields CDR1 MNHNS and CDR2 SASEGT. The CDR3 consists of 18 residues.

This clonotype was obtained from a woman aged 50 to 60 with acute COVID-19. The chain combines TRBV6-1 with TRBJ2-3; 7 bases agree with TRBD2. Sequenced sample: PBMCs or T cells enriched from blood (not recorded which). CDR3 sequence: CASSEGATSVALTDTQYF. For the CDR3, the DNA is TGTGCCAGCAGTGAAGGGGCAACTAGCGTAGCCCTCACAGATACGCAGTATTTT.